The rows below give T cell receptor beta chains drawn from one sample of a study of CD8 T cells in Susac syndrome. A single record per CDR3 protein comes from TCRdb applying MiXCR to the immunoSEQ multiplex PCR reads. Counted here are over 150,000 distinct CDR3 sequences, more than 95% occurring once; the ten biggest clones make up around 0.12%. Source material: CD4+ T cells from PBMCs. The receptors originated from a human donor with Susac syndrome. Each CDR3 is given with its conserved first and last residue. The D gene is left open where the match is weak. For some rows the clone size is stated as once, few or many, or as a class when expanded; others skip it.

TRBV5-1	TRBJ2-1	NA	12	NA	CASSQTLNEQFF	TGCGCCAGCAGCCAAACCCTCAATGAGCAGTTCTTC
TRBV20-1	TRBJ2-4	NA	15	TRBD2	CSTRASGLAKNIQYF	TGCAGCACAAGGGCTAGCGGTTTAGCCAAAAACATTCAGTACTTC
TRBV7-9	TRBJ1-3	NA	13	TRBD1	CASSSDRDDTIYF	TGTGCCAGCAGCTCCGACAGGGACGACACCATATATTTT
TRBV4-3	TRBJ2-7	NA	15	NA	CASSQEIQGRYEQYF	TGCGCCAGCAGCCAAGAGATACAGGGCCGCTACGAGCAGTACTTC
TRBV7-7	TRBJ2-3	few	14	NA	CASSPGTSTDTQYF	TGTGCTAGCAGCCCCGGGACCAGCACAGATACGCAGTATTTT
TRBV5-6	TRBJ2-1	NA	16	TRBD2	CASTPGLAGGYNEQFF	TGTGCCAGCACCCCGGGACTAGCGGGAGGGTACAATGAGCAGTTCTTC
TRBV6-6	TRBJ2-2	once	14	NA	CASSSGSNTGELFF	TGTGCCAGCAGTTCCGGGTCCAACACCGGGGAGCTGTTTTTT
TRBV5-1	TRBJ1-6	NA	15	TRBD1	CASSQTGVPNSPLHF	TGCGCCAGCAGTCAGACAGGGGTACCGAATTCACCCCTCCACTTT
TRBV5-6	TRBJ2-2	NA	16	NA	CASSLAGGVSPGELFF	TGTGCCAGCAGCTTGGCCGGGGGAGTCAGTCCCGGGGAGCTGTTTTTT
TRBV7-9	TRBJ2-1	NA	12	NA	CASSIQDNEQFF	TGTGCCAGCAGCATACAGGATAATGAGCAGTTCTTC
TRBV7-9	TRBJ2-1	NA	12	NA	CASSVREAEQFF	TGTGCCAGCAGCGTGAGGGAGGCTGAGCAGTTCTTC
TRBV7-2	TRBJ2-1	NA	16	NA	CASSRPGPQGFNEQFF	TGTGCCAGCAGCCGACCGGGCCCTCAGGGATTCAATGAGCAGTTCTTC
TRBV24-1	TRBJ2-3	NA	16	TRBD1	CATSDSGTAGTDTQYF	TGTGCCACCAGTGATTCCGGGACAGCAGGCACAGATACGCAGTATTTT
TRBV9	TRBJ1-2	NA	15	NA	CASSATLQGNYGYTF	TGTGCCAGCAGCGCGACCCTCCAAGGGAACTATGGCTACACCTTC
TRBV7-9	TRBJ1-2	NA	14	NA	CASSLRGADYGYTF	TGTGCCAGCAGCCTTCGGGGAGCTGACTATGGCTACACCTTC
TRBV7-2	TRBJ1-1	NA	14	NA	CASSLERAATEAFF	TGTGCCAGCAGCTTAGAGAGGGCAGCAACTGAAGCTTTCTTT
TRBV20-1	TRBJ1-5	NA	14	NA	CSARGGTGNQPQHF	TGCAGTGCTAGAGGTGGGACCGGCAATCAGCCCCAGCATTTT
TRBV7-9	TRBJ1-1	NA	14	NA	CASVQGRGSTEAFF	TGTGCCAGTGTACAGGGAAGGGGTAGCACTGAAGCTTTCTTT
TRBV4-3	TRBJ1-1	NA	15	NA	CASSQGGGRNTEAFF	TGCGCCAGCAGCCAAGGCGGCGGCAGAAACACTGAAGCTTTCTTT
TRBV28	TRBJ2-7	NA	15	NA	CASSLWRQSSYEQYF	TGTGCCAGCAGTTTATGGAGGCAGTCCTCCTACGAGCAGTACTTC
TRBV12-5	TRBJ2-3	NA	14	NA	CASGFDNSTDTQYF	TGTGCTAGTGGTTTCGACAATAGCACAGATACGCAGTATTTT
TRBV5-4	TRBJ1-1	NA	13	NA	CARSLQGNTEAFF	TGTGCCAGGAGTCTACAGGGGAACACTGAAGCTTTCTTT
TRBV29-1	TRBJ1-1	NA	10	NA	CSVEWVEAFF	TGCAGCGTTGAATGGGTTGAAGCTTTCTTT